This TCR beta chain was observed in a study of blood T cell repertoires in COVID-19. TCRdb keeps only in-frame clones here, not all; method: immunoSEQ multiplex PCR. The repertoire consists of some 170,000 clones, with around 84% occurring once and the leading ten covering around 15%. Cohort 3 donors counted as recovered after two negative PCRs, clearance, or resolved symptoms. CDR1 is WNHNN and CDR2 is SYGVQD in the germline V gene (reference sequence). The V end lost 6 bases, the J end lost 1 base, and 13 bases lay between the germline ends. This CDR3 has 15 amino acids. This clone was observed a few times.

V usage is TRBV10-1 and J usage is TRBJ1-3, with D tentatively TRBD1 (6 bases). What was sequenced was PBMCs or T cells enriched from blood (not recorded which). The receptor comes from a man in his fifties or sixties who had recovered from COVID-19. The CDR3 DNA reads TGCGCCAGCAGCGCGGCAGGGGTTTCTGGAAACACCATATATTTT. Translation: CASSAAGVSGNTIYF.